The present entry profiles one TCR beta chain with its context. The antigen is not known. The source of the sample is a study of persistence of HIV-infected CD4 T cells. As for the study in general: Donors were ART-treated; their CMV- and Gag-responding CD4+ T cells were isolated. Blood samples, up to roughly 200 mL, came from multiple time points, except a couple of leukapheresis donors sampled once. Study-level findings and limits: Degenerate expanded CDR3beta sequences were enriched among CMV- and Gag-responding cells.

The immunoSEQ assay was version 4, run in survey mode. Template was genomic DNA at roughly 9.6 ng/uL, with up to roughly 1 ug used per sample. Data came from immunoSEQ multiplex PCR; TCRdb stores just in-frame clones and leaves some out. This sample has tens of thousands of clones, with about 84% found just once. The V and J ends lost 6 bases and 4 bases respectively, with 15 bases between them. This CDR3 has 14 residues. Germline loops: CDR1 PRHDT, CDR2 FYEKMQ (reference sequence). Overlapping HIV-1 Gag 15-mer peptides at about 1 ug per peptide per mL were used. CD40L/CD69 double-negative CD45RO-high memory CD4+ T cells were collected.

The sequences come from CD4+ T cells sorted from PBMCs after roughly 18-hour stimulation, collected from a patient who received antiretroviral therapy. The sequence was obtained from an adult man with HIV who was CMV-seropositive. J is TRBJ1-1 and V is TRBV13; the D gene is possibly TRBD1 (6 bases). CDR3 sequence reads: CASRETGYRTEAFF. The CDR3 DNA sequence: TGTGCCAGCAGGGAAACAGGGTACCGCACTGAAGCTTTCTTT.